Below, 29 T cell receptor beta chains from the same sample are listed, as sequenced in a study of CD8 T cells in acute hepatitis C reinfection. Time point reported: naive CD8 control sorted from an acute-time-point sample. Clones were read by immunoSEQ multiplex PCR, and TCRdb kept only the in-frame ones, dropping some. The table includes approximately 39,000 clones, about 87% detected once. The sample was naive CD8+ T cells from PBMCs. The receptors shown here come from a man aged 30 to 39 with chronic hepatitis C.

With respect to this clone: Its ends do not fully match the called genes, so a read error is possible. The gene calls are TRBV13 and TRBJ2-1, with D possibly TRBD2 on 5 matching bases. The CDR3 totals 14 residues. Germline V gene data show CDR1 as PRHDT and CDR2 as FYEKMQ (reference sequence). CDR3 coding DNA: TGTGCCAGCAGCTTAGGGGACTCCCACAATGAGCAGTTCTTC. Its translation: CASSLGDSHNEQFF.

The DNA of the CDR3 is TGTGCCAGCAGCCAACACTTCAACACTGAAGCTTTCTTT. Its translation is CASSQHFNTEAFF. This chain joins TRBV4-2 and TRBJ1-1; D uncertain. The germline gives CDR1 LGHNA, CDR2 YNFKEQ. Trimming cost V 2 bases and J 2 bases, with 6 bases left between them. This CDR3 comprises 13 residues.

The rearrangement uses TRBV6-1 and TRBJ1-1; D is uncertain. This CDR3 spans 15 amino acids. V dropped 1 base and J dropped 0 bases, with 9 bases sitting between them. Germline loops: CDR1 MNHNS, CDR2 SASEGT. The CDR3 is CASSEVDILNTEAFF. For the CDR3, the DNA is TGTGCCAGCAGTGAAGTGGATATTCTGAACACTGAAGCTTTCTTT.

The chain recombines TRBV4-1 with TRBJ1-1, with TRBD1 as a possible D gene (6 bases). The germline V gene encodes CDR1 MGHRA and CDR2 YSYEKL. CDR3 size: 15 residues. Between the trimmed V and J ends, which lost 0 bases and 0 bases, there was a span of 8 bases. CDR3 sequence (DNA): TGCGCCAGCAGCCAAGACGAGGGGGTGAACACTGAAGCTTTCTTT. Amino acid sequence: CASSQDEGVNTEAFF.

The chain employs TRBV7-6 and TRBJ2-5; 12 bases agree with TRBD2. With V trimmed by 5 bases and J by 5 bases, 12 bases remained unmatched. The CDR3 is made up of 17 amino acids. From germline, CDR1 is SGHVS and CDR2 FNYEAQ. In DNA form, the CDR3 reads TGTGCCAGCAGCCTAAACAGTCGACTAGCGGGAGTTGAGACCCAGTACTTC. As protein: CASSLNSRLAGVETQYF.

This clone was detected once. The V and J genes are TRBV7-3 and TRBJ2-2; D is uncertain. The CDR3 sequence is 12 residues long. Germline loops: CDR1 SGHTA, CDR2 FQGTGA. The germline V and J ends were trimmed by 5 bases and 5 bases, with 6 bases remaining between them. The CDR3 DNA is TGTGCCAGCAGCACCGAAACCGGGGAGCTGTTTTTT. It is translated as CASSTETGELFF. The full variable domain, completed using reference TRBV7-3 and TRBJ2-2, is GAGVSQTPSNKVTEKGKYVELRCDPISGHTALYWYRQSLGQGPEFLIYFQGTGAADDSGLPNDRFFAVRPEGSVSTLKIQRTERGDSAVYLCASSTETGELFFGEGSRLTVL.

This sequence joins TRBV7-2 and TRBJ2-1, with 8 bases identical to TRBD1. The germline V gene has CDR1 SGHTA and CDR2 FQGNSA. J was trimmed by 4 bases and V by 5 bases; bases with no gene match: 4. The CDR3 has 14 residues. The CDR3 DNA reads TGTGCCAGCAGCGCCGGGACAGGATACAATGAGCAGTTCTTC. Protein product: CASSAGTGYNEQFF.

V is TRBV7-9 and J is TRBJ2-3, with TRBD1 matching 7 bases. The CDR3 consists of 15 residues. V dropped 5 bases and J dropped 2; count of bases not matched to a gene: 7. Germline CDR1 and CDR2: SEHNR and FQNEAQ (reference sequence). The DNA for the CDR3 is TGTGCCAGCAGCCAGCGACAGGGCCTCACAGATACGCAGTATTTT. Amino acid sequence: CASSQRQGLTDTQYF.

The chain joins TRBV29-1 to TRBJ2-3; 7 bases map to TRBD1. Per the germline V gene, CDR1 is SQVTM and CDR2 is ANQGSEA. The CDR3 is made up of 14 amino acids. The ends lost 6 bases at V and 1 base at J; junction bases unmatched: 7. CDR3 in DNA: TGCAGCGTCCCTTCGACAGGGCGCACAGATACGCAGTATTTT. It yields the protein CSVPSTGRTDTQYF.

The V gene is TRBV12-5, the J gene TRBJ2-2, with 7 bases lining up with TRBD1. V lost 7 bases to trimming and J lost 7 bases; unmatched junction nucleotides: 6. The CDR3 extends over 13 amino acids. Per germline, CDR1 LGHNT and CDR2 FRNRAP. As DNA, the CDR3 is TGTGCTAGTGATGACAGGGTGTTCGGGGAGCTGTTTTTT. This translates into CASDDRVFGELFF.

The chain combines TRBV7-9 with TRBJ2-1, with D possibly being TRBD2 (5 bases). Trimming removed 2 bases at V and 12 bases at J, with 11 bases between. Germline CDR1 is SEHNR and CDR2 is FQNEAQ (reference sequence). The CDR3 runs 12 residues. This CDR3 reads CASSLWVEGQFF. The CDR3 coding sequence is TGTGCCAGCAGCTTATGGGTTGAGGGGCAGTTCTTC.

The rearrangement links TRBV28 to TRBJ1-2; D may be TRBD1 (6 bases). Germline V lookup: CDR1 MDHEN, CDR2 SYDVKM. The CDR3 sequence is 14 residues long. V was clipped by 6 bases and J by 7 bases, with 18 bases between them. The CDR3 nucleotides are TGTGCCAGCAGCTCAGCTTTGGACAGCACTGGCTACACCTTC. The encoded protein is CASSSALDSTGYTF.

Only one count was recorded for this clone. This chain links TRBV27 with TRBJ2-1; 9 bases map to TRBD1. V trimming: 5 bases; J trimming: 7 bases; junction bases outside the gene matches: 6. Germline V gene data show CDR1 as MNHEY and CDR2 as SMNVEV (reference sequence). This CDR3 spans 14 amino acids. The CDR3 loop reads CASSLDRGGNEQFF. As DNA, the CDR3 is TGTGCCAGCAGTCTGGACAGGGGAGGGAATGAGCAGTTCTTC.

V usage is TRBV5-1 and J usage is TRBJ1-1; weak D call: TRBD1 (6 bases). CDR1 and CDR2 (germline): SGHRS, YFSETQ. The CDR3 is 14 amino acids. V was shortened by 1 base and J by 0 bases, with 7 bases between the two germline ends. This CDR3 reads CASSLTGLNTEAFF. CDR3 bases: TGCGCCAGCAGCTTGACAGGGCTGAACACTGAAGCTTTCTTT.

The V call is TRBV6-1, the J call TRBJ2-7, with a possible D match to TRBD1 (6 bases). CDR3 size: 15 residues. V was pared by 5 bases and J by 3 bases, with 17 bases between. From germline, CDR1 is MNHNS and CDR2 SASEGT. The CDR3 reads CASSLGTQAHYEQYF. The CDR3 bases are TGTGCCAGCAGTTTGGGGACACAGGCCCACTACGAGCAGTACTTC.

This clone was seen once. This chain links TRBV7-9 with TRBJ1-2; D call uncertain. This CDR3 has 14 amino acids. Trimming cost V 5 bases and J 4 bases, with 14 bases left between them. Looked up from germline, CDR1 is SEHNR and CDR2 is FQNEAQ (reference sequence). The CDR3 coding sequence is TGTGCCAGCAGCCCCCCGGGAGGATTCTATGGCTACACCTTC. Translated, it gives CASSPPGGFYGYTF.

The gene calls are TRBV11-2 and TRBJ1-1, with TRBD1 matching 11 bases. Germline V CDR1 and CDR2: SGHAT, FQNNGV. The CDR3 loop spans 18 amino acids. V dropped 3 bases and J dropped 0; count of bases not matched to a gene: 9. The CDR3 DNA is TGTGCCAGCAGCTTCGCGGACAGGGGGCACAAGATGAACACTGAAGCTTTCTTT. It is translated as CASSFADRGHKMNTEAFF.

This clone was seen more than once but under ten times. The gene calls are TRBV5-4 and TRBJ2-7, with TRBD1 matching over 8 bases. The CDR3 spans 15 residues. Germline assignment: CDR1 SGHNT and CDR2 YYREEE (reference sequence). After removal of 3 bases from V and 6 bases from J, the junction contained 11 bases not matched to a gene. CDR3 nucleotide sequence: TGTGCCAGCAGCTCCTACGGACAGGGAAGAAGCGAGCAGTACTTC. Translating it yields CASSSYGQGRSEQYF.

The chain links TRBV5-5 to TRBJ2-7; D uncertain. Germline V gene sequence: CDR1 SGHKS, CDR2 YYEKEE (reference sequence). Trimming pared 1 base from V and 1 base from J, leaving 9 bases between. The CDR3 totals 14 residues. The CDR3 coding sequence is TGTGCCAGCAGCTTGTTGCTGGGGTCCTACGAGCAGTACTTC. Translating gives CASSLLLGSYEQYF.

V usage is TRBV7-6 and J usage is TRBJ2-1, with 9 bases aligning to TRBD2. CDR3 size: 15 residues. Trimming took 5 bases from V and 10 from J; bases not matched to a gene: 12. CDR1 is SGHVS, CDR2 FNYEAQ, per germline. CDR3 loop: CASSPRLAGFEEQFF. In nucleotides, the CDR3 is TGTGCCAGCAGCCCCCGCCTAGCGGGATTCGAAGAGCAGTTCTTC.

The J gene is TRBJ2-5, the V gene TRBV27, with 9 nucleotides matching TRBD1. The CDR3 has 15 amino acids. Trimming took 8 bases from V and 2 from J; bases not matched to a gene: 9. Germline V gene data show CDR1 as MNHEY and CDR2 as SMNVEV (reference sequence). The CDR3 sequence: CASLSGTGRQETQYF. Written as DNA, the CDR3 is TGTGCCAGCCTTTCCGGGACAGGGAGGCAAGAGACCCAGTACTTC.

V is TRBV29-1 and J is TRBJ1-2; 7 nucleotides agree with TRBD1. V shed 1 base, J shed 2 bases, and the junction held 1 base outside the gene matches. In germline, CDR1 is SQVTM, CDR2 ANQGSEA. The CDR3 contains 13 residues. CDR3 in amino acids: CSVEGDRNYGYTF. The CDR3 nucleotides are TGCAGCGTTGAAGGGGACAGAAACTATGGCTACACCTTC.

The J gene is TRBJ2-1, the V gene TRBV27; tentatively, D is TRBD2 (7 bases). The CDR3 is 15 residues long. V dropped 10 bases and J dropped 6 bases, with 22 bases sitting between them. Germline CDR1 is MNHEY and CDR2 is SMNVEV (reference sequence). The CDR3 spells CATRLGGGLVNEQFF. The CDR3, as DNA: TGTGCCACCCGATTAGGGGGGGGCCTCGTCAATGAGCAGTTCTTC.

The genes are TRBV7-9 and TRBJ2-7; the D gene is possibly TRBD1 (5 bases). There are 15 residues in the CDR3. Per germline, CDR1 SEHNR and CDR2 FQNEAQ (reference sequence). V lost 3 bases, J lost 2 bases, and 14 bases lay in between. CDR3 nucleotides: TGTGCCAGCAGCTTCGGCCTCCAGGGCCCCTACGAGCAGTACTTC. This translates into CASSFGLQGPYEQYF.

The rearrangement joins TRBV23-1 to TRBJ1-2, with a tentative D call TRBD1 (5 bases). TRBV23-1 is designated an ORF whose function remains uncertain. Trimming left V 2 bases short and J 7 bases short, with 17 bases between. This CDR3 spans 15 amino acids. The CDR3 region has the DNA TGCGCCAGCAGTCAAGGTTTTTCAGGGAAAGGTGGCTACACCTTC. Its protein is CASSQGFSGKGGYTF.

The chain links TRBV30 to TRBJ1-1; 9 bases line up with TRBD1. The CDR3 contains 14 residues. Germline CDR1 reads GTSNPN; CDR2 reads SVGIG (reference sequence). V was clipped by 7 bases and J by 5 bases; unmatched bases: 11. As DNA, the CDR3 is TGTGCCTCGGACGCCGGACAGGGGATGACTGAAGCTTTCTTT. Protein sequence: CASDAGQGMTEAFF.

This clone was seen a single time. The chain couples TRBV6-5 to TRBJ1-2; a possible D gene is TRBD1 (5 bases). V lost 5 bases and J lost 3, with 13 bases in between. The CDR3 contains 14 residues. Germline CDR1 MNHEY, CDR2 SVGAGI. CDR3 protein: CASSPWDRYYGYTF. DNA of the CDR3: TGTGCCAGCAGTCCCTGGGACCGCTACTATGGCTACACCTTC.

The V gene is TRBV27, the J gene TRBJ2-2; D is unclear. CDR3 length: 13 amino acids. The germline V and J ends were trimmed by 5 bases and 7 bases, with 11 bases remaining between them. CDR1 and CDR2 (germline): MNHEY, SMNVEV (reference sequence). CDR3 in amino acids: CASSLKLNGELFF. CDR3 coding DNA: TGTGCCAGCAGTCTCAAACTAAACGGGGAGCTGTTTTTT.

This clone was observed a few times. This chain connects TRBV7-9 to TRBJ2-7, with D tentatively TRBD1 or TRBD2 (5 bases each). Germline V CDR1 and CDR2: SEHNR, FQNEAQ (reference sequence). This CDR3 has 15 residues. V dropped 3 bases and J dropped 0 bases, with 12 bases sitting between them. The CDR3 here is CASSLGTGSSYEQYF. As DNA, the CDR3 is TGTGCCAGCAGCTTGGGGACGGGGAGCTCCTACGAGCAGTACTTC.